This TCR beta chain was identified in a study of blood T cell repertoires in COVID-19. Trimming removed 4 bases from V and 4 bases from J, with 7 bases in between. The CDR3 covers 13 residues. Germline V gives CDR1 SGHAT, CDR2 FQDESV (reference sequence). Per the original data handling: Reference gene primer amplification gave estimated nucleated cell counts. TCRdb's table, derived via immunoSEQ multiplex PCR, lists solely in-frame clones and lacks some. V and J calls and clone size are those listed in that table; D and trimming were worked out from the DNA. In the table there are fewer than 300,000 clones, about 91% of which are singletons. Participants' reported clinical history set cohort assignment.

The chain links TRBV11-1 to TRBJ2-2; D unresolved. The origin of this receptor is a woman aged 35 to 49 with acute COVID-19. Sequencing was done on a sample of PBMCs or T cells enriched from blood (not recorded which). As DNA, the CDR3 is TGTGCCAGCAGCTCTCTTAGCACCGGGGAGCTGTTTTTT. It specifies CASSSLSTGELFF.